The rows below give T cell receptor beta chains drawn from one sample of a study of cytomegalovirus exposure and HLA in healthy donors. Assay used: immunoSEQ multiplex PCR; TCRdb lists only in-frame clones, some missing. The sample holds around 170,000 clones, around 80% seen once. The source material was PBMCs. The receptors stem from a man aged 35 to 55 in good health and CMV-seronegative. The CDR3 runs from the conserved cysteine through the conserved F or W. Fields, in order: J gene, clone size, CDR3 length, V gene, D gene, CDR3 protein, CDR3 DNA. D genes are given only for firm matches. Clone size is shown for a subset of rows, as once, few, many or a class of expanded clone.

TRBJ1-4,-,14,TRBV9,TRBD1,CASSAGQGEEKLFF,TGTGCCAGCAGCGCTGGACAGGGGGAAGAAAAACTGTTTTTT
TRBJ2-2,-,15,TRBV5-4,-,CASSRTGVNTGELFF,TGTGCCAGCAGCCGCACGGGGGTTAACACCGGGGAGCTGTTTTTT
TRBJ1-2,-,15,TRBV6-5,-,CAGSYSGLRDYGYTF,TGTGCCGGCAGTTACTCAGGACTCCGTGACTATGGCTACACCTTC
TRBJ1-2,few,13,TRBV19,TRBD1,CAISSRGDYGYTF,TGTGCCATATCCTCCAGGGGGGATTATGGCTACACCTTC
TRBJ2-3,-,13,TRBV10-3,TRBD2,CAIMSGAPDTQYF,TGTGCCATCATGAGCGGGGCCCCAGATACGCAGTATTTT
TRBJ1-2,-,14,TRBV5-1,-,CASSPVQGNYGYTF,TGCGCCAGCAGCCCGGTACAGGGAAACTATGGCTACACCTTC
TRBJ1-5,-,16,TRBV5-6,TRBD1,CASSLGPAGGGQPQHF,TGTGCCAGCAGCTTGGGGCCCGCAGGGGGCGGTCAGCCCCAGCATTTT
TRBJ2-2,-,14,TRBV15,-,CATSRETRAGELFF,TGTGCCACCAGCAGGGAGACGAGGGCCGGGGAGCTGTTTTTT
TRBJ1-5,-,14,TRBV6-7,-,CASSSRWAGVPQHF,TGTGCCAGCAGTTCTCGGTGGGCCGGTGTCCCCCAGCATTTT
TRBJ1-5,-,13,TRBV9,-,CASSVVPDQPQHF,TGTGCCAGCAGCGTAGTACCAGATCAGCCCCAGCATTTT
TRBJ1-5,-,15,TRBV19,-,CASSAGRGSNQPQHF,TGTGCCAGTAGTGCCGGACGGGGGAGCAATCAGCCCCAGCATTTT
TRBJ2-1,-,14,TRBV10-3,TRBD1,CAISESTGGYEQFF,TGTGCCATCAGTGAGTCGACAGGGGGCTATGAGCAGTTCTTC
TRBJ2-2,-,16,TRBV11-2,TRBD2,CASNDIAGGHTGELFF,TGTGCCAGCAACGATATAGCGGGGGGGCACACCGGGGAGCTGTTTTTT
TRBJ2-5,-,15,TRBV11-3,-,CASSQPAGSQETQYF,TGTGCCAGCAGCCAGCCTGCGGGGAGCCAAGAGACCCAGTACTTC
TRBJ2-1,-,9,TRBV19,-,CARRDKRFF,TGTGCCAGACGGGACAAGCGGTTCTTC